This T cell receptor (beta chain) was identified during a study of a mutant IDH1 vaccine in newly diagnosed glioma. Study-wide results and limits: Immune responses arising from the vaccine appeared in just under 95% of patients.

The data were produced by immunoSEQ multiplex PCR, yet TCRdb's version contains in-frame clones alone and is incomplete. The sample yields tens of thousands of clones, more than 70% seen once. As to this clone: The target antigen is unknown.

As for time point: baseline, week 1 (first vaccination visit). Treatment denoted: pre-vaccination baseline after standard-of-care therapy. Donor tumors were new WHO grade 3 or 4 IDH1-mutant, ATRX-lost astrocytomas. The sequence came from a woman aged 18-29 years with glioma. Some clones in this sample may be carry-over from other donors' samples. The input for sequencing was peripheral blood mononuclear cells (PBMCs), taken from a glioma patient treated with radiotherapy, temozolomide or both.

This CDR3 is CASSPTGVRNEQYF. DNA of the CDR3: TGCGCCAGCAGCCCAACAGGGGTCCGGAACGAGCAGTACTTC. The J gene is TRBJ2-7, the V gene TRBV5-1; 7 bases agree with TRBD1. This CDR3 spans 14 amino acids. Germline trimming cut 4 bases from V and 5 bases from J; bases unmatched to any gene: 9. The germline V gene has CDR1 SGHRS and CDR2 YFSETQ.